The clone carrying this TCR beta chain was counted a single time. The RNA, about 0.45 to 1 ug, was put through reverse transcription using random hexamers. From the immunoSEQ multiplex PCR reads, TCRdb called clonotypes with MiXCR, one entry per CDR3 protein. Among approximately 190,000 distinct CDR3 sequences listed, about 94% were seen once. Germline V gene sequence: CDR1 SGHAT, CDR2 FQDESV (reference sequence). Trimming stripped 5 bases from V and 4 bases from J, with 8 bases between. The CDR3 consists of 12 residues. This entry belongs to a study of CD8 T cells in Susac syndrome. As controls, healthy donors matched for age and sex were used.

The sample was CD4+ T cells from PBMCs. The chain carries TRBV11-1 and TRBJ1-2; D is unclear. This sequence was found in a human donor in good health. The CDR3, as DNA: TGTGCCAGCAGCCCGACGAGCTATGGCTACACCTTC. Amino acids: CASSPTSYGYTF.